This TCR beta chain emerged from a study of shared clonotypes between healthy human individuals. Overall study context: Each donor's CD4 naive and CD4 memory cells filled three plates apiece, CD8 naive two, and CD8 memory one.

V lost 4 bases, J lost 2 bases, and 11 bases lay in between. The CDR3 totals 14 residues. Germline loops: CDR1 SGHNT, CDR2 YYREEE (reference sequence). Data came from immunoSEQ multiplex PCR; TCRdb stores just in-frame clones and leaves some out. The sample consists of more than 2 million clones, 90% to 96% of them appearing once. The sample comprised naive CD4+ T cells sorted from blood. Subset of the sample: CD45RA+ positively selected. The TCR sequence derives from a man aged 18 to 29 in good health. V is TRBV5-4 and J is TRBJ2-3; perhaps D is TRBD1 or TRBD2 (5 bases each). The CDR3 reads CASSPGDPTDTQYF. Here the CDR3 DNA reads TGTGCCAGCAGCCCCGGGGACCCCACAGATACGCAGTATTTT.